This entry describes one T cell receptor (beta chain). The antigen is undetermined. The junction and the germline gene differ at one end; a read error may be behind it. The authors took one heparinised blood draw, averaging about 116 mL, from each donor. This entry comes from a study of beta chain features in type 1 diabetes. Study-level background: Fewer than 110 million sorted cells were examined across all samples. Notes on the study in general: Across all four CD4+ subsets, people with type 1 diabetes showed modestly shorter TCRB CDR3s. Possible PCR preference for shorter templates applied equally to patients and controls.

From germline, CDR1 is SSHAT and CDR2 FNYEAQ (reference sequence). The CDR3 is made up of 13 amino acids. All of the isolated RNA was reverse transcribed, so expressed TCRB transcripts were sequenced. Sequencing used immunoSEQ multiplex PCR; TCRdb keeps in-frame clones, though not all of them. This sample yields around 600,000 clones, of which 9.5% to 15% are seen a single time; more than 0.1% belongs to the top ten. This chain uses TRBV7-7 with TRBJ2-5; 7 bases line up with TRBD2. The sample was naive CD4+ T cells from blood. The TCR was taken from a man aged 30 to 45 with type 1 diabetes. This CDR3 reads CASSPRTRETQYF. The CDR3 DNA follows: TGTGCTAGCAGCCCAAGGACTAGGGAGACCCAGTACTTC.